What follows is one T cell receptor beta chain and its context. CDR3 length: 19 amino acids. J gave up 2 bases and V 5 bases, and 18 bases lay outside the gene matches. Germline CDR1 SGHTA, CDR2 FQGTGA. The sample originates from a study of shared T cell receptors in the human thymus. Sequenced by immunoSEQ multiplex PCR; TCRdb stores in-frame clones only, minus some. Among about 660,000 clones listed, approximately 87% were seen once. The same specimen was also included in a second study, on human thymus T cells.

The sequence derives from a boy younger than two with a congenital heart defect. Sequencing was done on a sample of thymocytes. This chain joins TRBV7-3 and TRBJ2-7, with 10 bases lining up with TRBD2. In DNA, the CDR3 is TGTGCCAGCAGCCCCAGAGGGTCGCTAGCGGGAGAATTGCCCTACGAGCAGTACTTC. Protein: CASSPRGSLAGELPYEQYF.